This TCR beta chain was captured in a study of T-cell memory formation after mild COVID-19. About the research overall: TCR clusters were largely donor specific.

TCRdb processed the 5' RACE reads anew with MiXCR; each CDR3 protein has one entry. The profile covers about 29,000 distinct CDR3 sequences, with 12% appearing a single time and approximately 14% taken by the ten largest. The V and J ends lost 6 bases and 2 bases respectively, with 11 bases between them. This CDR3 is 13 amino acids long. CDR1 is MNHEY, CDR2 SVGEGT, per germline. The material sequenced was PBMCs or a T cell subset sorted from them (not recorded which). This clonotype was obtained from an adult woman who had mild COVID-19 (a few samples of this study predate the infection). Cell type and time point are not known. The rearrangement joins TRBV6-2 or TRBV6-3 to TRBJ2-7; tentatively, D is TRBD2 (5 bases). The CDR3 region is CASSWTGAYEQYF. CDR3 DNA: TGTGCCAGCAGCTGGACCGGGGCCTACGAGCAGTACTTC.